This entry is about one TCR beta chain. The sample belongs to a study of T cell changes during pregnancy in multiple sclerosis. The CDR3 spans 15 residues. The germline gives CDR1 SGDLS, CDR2 YYNGEE. Trimming took off 2 bases at V and 6 bases at J, with 17 bases between the two ends. The table came from immunoSEQ multiplex PCR; TCRdb's copy has only in-frame clones and leaves some out. The sample has about 69,000 clones; 91% are singletons. The source is a female donor in good health, enrolled as a control in a pregnancy study. The sample consisted of CD4+ T cells from peripheral blood mononuclear cells, taken in the third trimester of pregnancy. V gene TRBV9 combines with J gene TRBJ1-2, with a weak D call TRBD1 (6 bases). The DNA for the CDR3 is TGTGCCAGCAGCGTTTTCGCCAGGGGAAGGCATGGCTACACCTTC. It codes for CASSVFARGRHGYTF.